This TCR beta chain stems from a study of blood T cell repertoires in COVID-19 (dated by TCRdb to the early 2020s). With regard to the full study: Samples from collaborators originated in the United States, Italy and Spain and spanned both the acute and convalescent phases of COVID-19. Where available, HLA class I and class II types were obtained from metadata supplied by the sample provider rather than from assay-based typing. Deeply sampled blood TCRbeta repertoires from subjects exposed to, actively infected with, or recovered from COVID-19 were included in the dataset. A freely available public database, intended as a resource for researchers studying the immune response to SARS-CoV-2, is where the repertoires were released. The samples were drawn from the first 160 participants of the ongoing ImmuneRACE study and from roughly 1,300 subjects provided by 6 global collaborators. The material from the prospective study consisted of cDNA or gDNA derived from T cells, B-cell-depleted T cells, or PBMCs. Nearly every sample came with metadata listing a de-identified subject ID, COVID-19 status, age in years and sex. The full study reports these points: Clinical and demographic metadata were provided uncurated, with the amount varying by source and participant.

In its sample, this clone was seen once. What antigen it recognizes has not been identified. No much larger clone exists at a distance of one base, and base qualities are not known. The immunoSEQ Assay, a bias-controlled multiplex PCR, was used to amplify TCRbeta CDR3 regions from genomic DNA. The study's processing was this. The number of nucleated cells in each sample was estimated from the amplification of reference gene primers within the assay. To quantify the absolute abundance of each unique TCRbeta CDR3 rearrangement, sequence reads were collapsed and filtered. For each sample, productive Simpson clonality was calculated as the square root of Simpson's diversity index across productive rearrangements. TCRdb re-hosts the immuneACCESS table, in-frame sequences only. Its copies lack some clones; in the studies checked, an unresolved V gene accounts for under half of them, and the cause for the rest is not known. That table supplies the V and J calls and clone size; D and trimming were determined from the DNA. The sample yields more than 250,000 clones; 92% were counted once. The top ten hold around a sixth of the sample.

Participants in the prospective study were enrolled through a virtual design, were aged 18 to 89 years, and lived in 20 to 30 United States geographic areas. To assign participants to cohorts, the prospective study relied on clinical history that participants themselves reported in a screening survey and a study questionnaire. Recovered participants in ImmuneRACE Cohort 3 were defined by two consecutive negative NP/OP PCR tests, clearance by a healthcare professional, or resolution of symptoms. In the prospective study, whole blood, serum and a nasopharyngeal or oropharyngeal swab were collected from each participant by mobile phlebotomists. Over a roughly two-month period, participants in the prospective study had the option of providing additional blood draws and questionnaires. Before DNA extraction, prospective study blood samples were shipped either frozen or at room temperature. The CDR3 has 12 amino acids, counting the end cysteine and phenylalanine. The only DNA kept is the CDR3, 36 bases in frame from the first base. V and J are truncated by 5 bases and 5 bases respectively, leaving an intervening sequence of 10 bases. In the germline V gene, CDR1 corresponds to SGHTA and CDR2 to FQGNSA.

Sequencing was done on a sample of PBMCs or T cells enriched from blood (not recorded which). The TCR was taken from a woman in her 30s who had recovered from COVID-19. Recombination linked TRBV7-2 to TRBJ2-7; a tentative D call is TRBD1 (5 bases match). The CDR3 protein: CASSPLRDEQYF. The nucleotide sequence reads TGTGCCAGCAGCCCCCTCAGGGACGAGCAGTACTTC. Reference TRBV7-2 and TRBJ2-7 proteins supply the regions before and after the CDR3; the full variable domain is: GAGVSQSPSNKVTEKGKDVELRCDPISGHTALYWYRQSLGQGLEFLIYFQGNSAPDKSGLPSDRFSAERTGGSVSTLTIQRTQQEDSAVYLCASSPLRDEQYFGPGTRLTVT.